This T cell receptor (beta chain) was identified in a study of CD8 T cells in ankylosing spondylitis (dated by TCRdb to the late 2010s). Some background on the complete study: To find TCR variants linked to disease, the study profiled T cell receptor beta repertoires in ankylosing spondylitis patients and healthy donors. The full study cohort was made up of over 20 ankylosing spondylitis patients and approximately 100 healthy donors. Peripheral blood was sampled, and synovial fluid was additionally collected from ankylosing spondylitis patients. Results and caveats for the whole study, not just this receptor: A TCR beta motif made up of several highly homologous amino acid variants appeared to be characteristic of blood from ankylosing spondylitis patients. The disease-linked clones were reported as significantly enriched in matched synovial fluid samples from ankylosing spondylitis patients. Some TCR beta motif variants had previously been reported in synovial fluid and blood of reactive arthritis patients, which suggested common disease-initiation mechanisms. In peripheral blood, the disease-linked clones were found at relatively low frequencies and had a CD8+ phenotype.

Data came from an Illumina HiSeq 2500. TCR beta libraries were prepared by quantitative 5'-RACE with molecular barcodes. Per the authors' processing: A new computational method, built on a probabilistic model of VDJ rearrangement, was used to identify disease-linked TCR variants. Starting from the raw public reads, TCRdb applied fastp trimming at Q25, assembled clones with MiXCR and retained in-frame beta chains. Identical CDR3 protein sequences are pooled into one entry, listed with their most common genes and DNA. The V and J calls reflect TCRdb's pipeline rather than the authors' work. Here the sample has fewer than 250,000 distinct CDR3 sequences; roughly a third occur a single time. The ten largest clones capture 3.5% to 4.5% of the sample. In regard to this clonotype: Its binding antigen is unknown. Per-base quality was not reported, and no clone a single base away is much larger than it.

This TCR was sampled from a male donor with ankylosing spondylitis or in good health (not recorded which). Sequencing was carried out using blood, either unsorted or a sorted T cell fraction (not recorded which).

The CDR3 protein is CASSPDFRGANVLTF. In nucleotides, the sequence is TGTGCCAGCAGTCCGGACTTTAGGGGGGCCAACGTCCTGACTTTC. The chain joins TRBV27 to TRBJ2-6; TRBD2 is a weak D gene call, 5 bases matching. CDR1 MNHEY and CDR2 SMNVEV were looked up in the germline V gene (reference sequence). The CDR3 contains 15 residues, cysteine and phenylalanine counted. Only CDR3 DNA is held: 45 bases, read in frame from base 1. Trimming at the junction amounts to 5 bases on V and 4 bases on J, and the germline ends lie 12 bases apart.